This T cell receptor beta chain was documented in a study of spatial heterogeneity in lung cancer. Across the study: Beta-chain sequences were consistently detected more often than alpha-chain sequences.

Time point specified: sample taken at primary tumor resection. Unsorted whole RNA from tumor, nontumor lung or frozen PBMC underwent sequencing. This clonotype was seen repeatedly, ten times or more. The germline V gene has CDR1 SGHRS and CDR2 YFSETQ. V lost 1 base and J lost 5, with 9 bases in between. The CDR3 covers 13 residues. Every TCR cDNA molecule bore its own unique molecular identifier. In TCRdb, the 5' RACE reads were re-called with MiXCR into one record per CDR3 protein. The sample yields 50,000 to 55,000 distinct CDR3 sequences, under 7.5% seen once. The chain employs TRBV5-1 and TRBJ2-5, with no clear D. The material was PBMCs, obtained at surgery. This receptor was taken from a female donor with early-stage non-small cell lung cancer. The chain's CDR3 is CASSLNYRETQYF. CDR3 coding DNA: TGCGCCAGCAGCTTGAATTACCGGGAGACCCAGTACTTC.